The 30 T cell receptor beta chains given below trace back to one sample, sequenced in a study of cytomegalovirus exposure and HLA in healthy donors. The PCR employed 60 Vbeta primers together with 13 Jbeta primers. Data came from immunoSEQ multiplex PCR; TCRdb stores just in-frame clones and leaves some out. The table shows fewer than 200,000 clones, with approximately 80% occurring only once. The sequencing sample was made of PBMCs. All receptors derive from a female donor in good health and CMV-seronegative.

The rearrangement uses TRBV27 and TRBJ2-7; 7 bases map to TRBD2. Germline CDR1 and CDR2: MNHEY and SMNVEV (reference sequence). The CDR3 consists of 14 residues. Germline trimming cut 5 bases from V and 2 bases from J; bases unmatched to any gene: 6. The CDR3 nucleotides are TGTGCCAGCAGTCGGGGGGTGTTAACCTACGAGCAGTACTTC. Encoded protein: CASSRGVLTYEQYF.

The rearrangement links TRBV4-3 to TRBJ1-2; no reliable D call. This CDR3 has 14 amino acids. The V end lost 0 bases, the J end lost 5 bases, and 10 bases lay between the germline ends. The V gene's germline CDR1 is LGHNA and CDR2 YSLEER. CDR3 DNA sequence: TGCGCCAGCAGCCAAGATACGGTGAGGTATGGCTACACCTTC. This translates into CASSQDTVRYGYTF.

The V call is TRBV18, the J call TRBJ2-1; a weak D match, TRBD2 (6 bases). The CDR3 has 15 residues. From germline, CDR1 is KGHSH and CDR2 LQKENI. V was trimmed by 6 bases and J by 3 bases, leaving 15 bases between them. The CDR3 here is CASSPSREHYNEQFF. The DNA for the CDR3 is TGTGCCAGCTCCCCCTCCCGGGAGCACTACAATGAGCAGTTCTTC.

CDR3 loop: CASSQGTGNSYEQYF. In nucleotides, the CDR3 is TGCGCCAGCAGCCAAGGGACAGGGAACTCCTACGAGCAGTACTTC. The chain has TRBV4-3 and TRBJ2-7; 8 bases fit TRBD1. The V segment lost 1 base and the J segment 0 bases; nucleotides outside the gene matches: 2. Germline-derived CDR1 and CDR2 are LGHNA and YSLEER. CDR3 length equals 15 residues.

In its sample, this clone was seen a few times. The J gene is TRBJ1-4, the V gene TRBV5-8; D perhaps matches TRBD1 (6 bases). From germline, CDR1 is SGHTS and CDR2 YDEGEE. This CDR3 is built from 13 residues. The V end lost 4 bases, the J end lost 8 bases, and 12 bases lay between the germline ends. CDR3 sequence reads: CASSPSDREKLFF. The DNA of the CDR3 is TGTGCCAGCAGCCCATCCGACAGGGAAAAACTGTTTTTT.

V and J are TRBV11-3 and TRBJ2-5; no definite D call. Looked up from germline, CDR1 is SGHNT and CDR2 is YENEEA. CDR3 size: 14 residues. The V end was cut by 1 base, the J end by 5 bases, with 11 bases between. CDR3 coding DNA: TGTGCCAGCAGCTTAGGTCTATTCGGGGAGACCCAGTACTTC. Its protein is CASSLGLFGETQYF.

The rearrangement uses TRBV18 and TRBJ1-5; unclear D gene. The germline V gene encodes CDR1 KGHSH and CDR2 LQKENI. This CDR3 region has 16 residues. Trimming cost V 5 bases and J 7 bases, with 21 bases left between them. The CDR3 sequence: CASSSDPTENGQPQHF. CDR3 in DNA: TGTGCCAGCTCATCCGACCCGACTGAGAACGGGCAGCCCCAGCATTTT.

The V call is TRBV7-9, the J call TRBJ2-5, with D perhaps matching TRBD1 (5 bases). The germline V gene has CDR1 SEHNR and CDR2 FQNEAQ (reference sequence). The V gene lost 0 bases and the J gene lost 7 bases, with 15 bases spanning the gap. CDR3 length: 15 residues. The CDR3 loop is CASSLARSGLGTQYF. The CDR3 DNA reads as TGTGCCAGCAGCTTAGCGCGGTCAGGGTTAGGGACCCAGTACTTC.

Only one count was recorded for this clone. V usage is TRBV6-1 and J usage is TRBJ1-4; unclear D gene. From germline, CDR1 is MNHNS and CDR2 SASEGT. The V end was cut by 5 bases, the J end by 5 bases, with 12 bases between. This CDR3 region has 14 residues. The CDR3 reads CASSLNGLNEKLFF. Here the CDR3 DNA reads TGTGCCAGCAGTCTAAACGGACTCAATGAAAAACTGTTTTTT.

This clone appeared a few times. CDR3 sequence: CASSLGPETQYF. The CDR3 DNA reads as TGTGCCAGCAGTCTGGGGCCGGAGACCCAGTACTTC. The chain joins TRBV2 to TRBJ2-5; TRBD1 might be the D (5 bases). The V gene lost 5 bases and the J gene lost 5 bases, with 9 bases spanning the gap. The CDR3 has 12 residues. CDR1 and CDR2 from the germline V gene are SNHLY and FYNNEI.

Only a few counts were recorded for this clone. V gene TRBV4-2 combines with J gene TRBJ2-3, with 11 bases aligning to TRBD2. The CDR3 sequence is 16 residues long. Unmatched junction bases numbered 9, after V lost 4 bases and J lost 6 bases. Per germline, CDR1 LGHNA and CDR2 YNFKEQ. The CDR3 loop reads CASSLLTSGTSDTQYF. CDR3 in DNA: TGTGCCAGCAGCCTGTTGACTAGCGGGACCTCCGATACGCAGTATTTT.

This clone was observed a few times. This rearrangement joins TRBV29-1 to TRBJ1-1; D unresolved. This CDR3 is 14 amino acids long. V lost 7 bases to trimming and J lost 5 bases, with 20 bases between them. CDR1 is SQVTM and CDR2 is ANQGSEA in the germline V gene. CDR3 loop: CSGGLGGPGTEAFF. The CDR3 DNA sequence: TGCAGCGGCGGATTGGGAGGGCCCGGGACTGAAGCTTTCTTT.

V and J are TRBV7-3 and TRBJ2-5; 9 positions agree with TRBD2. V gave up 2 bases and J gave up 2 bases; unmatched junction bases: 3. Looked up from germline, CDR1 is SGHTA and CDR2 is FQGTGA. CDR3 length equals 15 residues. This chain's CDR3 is CASSLLAGSQETQYF. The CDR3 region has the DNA TGTGCCAGCAGCTTACTAGCGGGGAGTCAAGAGACCCAGTACTTC.

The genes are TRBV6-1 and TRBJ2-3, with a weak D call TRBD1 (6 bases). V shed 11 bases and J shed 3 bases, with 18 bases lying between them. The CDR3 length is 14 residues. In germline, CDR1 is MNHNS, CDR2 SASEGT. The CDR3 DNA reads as TGTGCCGGGGGCAGGGATAGTGGGACAGATACGCAGTATTTT. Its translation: CAGGRDSGTDTQYF.

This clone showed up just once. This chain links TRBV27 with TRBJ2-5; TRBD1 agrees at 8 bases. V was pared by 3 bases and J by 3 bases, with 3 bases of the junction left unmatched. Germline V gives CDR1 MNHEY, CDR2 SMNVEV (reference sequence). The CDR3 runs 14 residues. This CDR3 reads CASSFQDREETQYF. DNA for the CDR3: TGTGCCAGCAGTTTTCAGGACAGGGAAGAGACCCAGTACTTC.

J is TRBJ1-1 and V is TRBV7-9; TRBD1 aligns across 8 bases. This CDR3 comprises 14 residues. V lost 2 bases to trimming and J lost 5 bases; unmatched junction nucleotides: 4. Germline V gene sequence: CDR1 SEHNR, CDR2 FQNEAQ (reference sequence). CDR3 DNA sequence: TGTGCCAGCAGCTTACGGACAGGGTATACTGAAGCTTTCTTT. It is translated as CASSLRTGYTEAFF.

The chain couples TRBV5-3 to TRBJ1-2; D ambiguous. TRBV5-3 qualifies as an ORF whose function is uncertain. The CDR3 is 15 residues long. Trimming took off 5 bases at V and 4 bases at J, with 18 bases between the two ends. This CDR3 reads CARSLIPLLLYGYTF. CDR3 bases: TGTGCCAGAAGTCTCATTCCACTGCTACTCTATGGCTACACCTTC.

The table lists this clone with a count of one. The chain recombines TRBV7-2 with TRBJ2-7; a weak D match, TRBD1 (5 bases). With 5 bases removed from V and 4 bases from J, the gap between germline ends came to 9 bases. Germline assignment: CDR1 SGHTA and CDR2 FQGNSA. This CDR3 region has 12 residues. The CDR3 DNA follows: TGTGCCAGCAGCCTGACAGCGTACGAGCAGTACTTC. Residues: CASSLTAYEQYF.

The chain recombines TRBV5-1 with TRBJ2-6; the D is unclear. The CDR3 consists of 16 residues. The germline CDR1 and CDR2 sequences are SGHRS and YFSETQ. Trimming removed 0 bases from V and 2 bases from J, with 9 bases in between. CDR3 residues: CASSLVSLTGANVLTF. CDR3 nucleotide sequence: TGCGCCAGCAGCTTGGTTTCCCTTACTGGGGCCAACGTCCTGACTTTC.

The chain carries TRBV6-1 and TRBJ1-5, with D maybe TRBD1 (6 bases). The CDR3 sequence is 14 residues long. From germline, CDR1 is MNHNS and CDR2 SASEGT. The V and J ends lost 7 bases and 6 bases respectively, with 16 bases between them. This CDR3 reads CASILRGSGQPQHF. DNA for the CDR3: TGTGCCAGCATCCTCAGGGGATCGGGTCAGCCCCAGCATTTT.

CDR3 residues: CAWSPRTIEYEQYF. The CDR3 DNA follows: TGTGCCTGGAGCCCCAGGACAATTGAATACGAGCAGTACTTC. The chain links TRBV30 to TRBJ2-7; maybe TRBD1 (5 bases). There are 14 residues in the CDR3. Germline V gene lookup returns CDR1 GTSNPN and CDR2 SVGIG (reference sequence). Between the trimmed V and J ends, which lost 3 bases and 4 bases, there was a span of 16 bases.

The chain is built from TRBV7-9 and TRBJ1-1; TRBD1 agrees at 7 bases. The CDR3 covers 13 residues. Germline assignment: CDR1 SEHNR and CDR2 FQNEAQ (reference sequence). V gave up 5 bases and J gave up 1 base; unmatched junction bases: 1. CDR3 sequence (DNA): TGTGCCAGCAGCCGACAGGGGAACACTGAAGCTTTCTTT. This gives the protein CASSRQGNTEAFF.

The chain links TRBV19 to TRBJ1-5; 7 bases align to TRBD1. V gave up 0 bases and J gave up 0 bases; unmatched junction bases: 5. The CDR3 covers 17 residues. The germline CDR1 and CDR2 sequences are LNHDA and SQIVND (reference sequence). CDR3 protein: CASSIDLNRGSNQPQHF. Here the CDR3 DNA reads TGTGCCAGTAGTATAGATCTTAACAGGGGTAGCAATCAGCCCCAGCATTTT.

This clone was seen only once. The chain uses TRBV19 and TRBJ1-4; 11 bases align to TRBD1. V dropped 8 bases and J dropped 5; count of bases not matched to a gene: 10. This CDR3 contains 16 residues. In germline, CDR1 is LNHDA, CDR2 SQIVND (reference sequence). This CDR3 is CASSGDRGKLNEKLFF. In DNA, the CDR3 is TGTGCCAGTTCCGGGGACAGGGGGAAACTAAATGAAAAACTGTTTTTT.

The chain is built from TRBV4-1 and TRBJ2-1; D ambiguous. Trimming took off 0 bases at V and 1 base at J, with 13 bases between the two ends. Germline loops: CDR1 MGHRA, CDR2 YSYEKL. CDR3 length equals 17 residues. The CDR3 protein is CASSQDETTLSYNEQFF. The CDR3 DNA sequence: TGCGCCAGCAGCCAAGATGAGACAACGCTGTCCTACAATGAGCAGTTCTTC.

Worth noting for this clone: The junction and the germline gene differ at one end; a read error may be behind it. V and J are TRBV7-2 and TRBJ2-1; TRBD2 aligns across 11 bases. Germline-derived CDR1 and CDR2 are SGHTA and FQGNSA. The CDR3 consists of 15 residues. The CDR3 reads CASSPVGLAGGRGVF. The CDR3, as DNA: TGTGCCAGCAGCCCCGTCGGGTTAGCGGGAGGGAGGGGGGTCTTC.

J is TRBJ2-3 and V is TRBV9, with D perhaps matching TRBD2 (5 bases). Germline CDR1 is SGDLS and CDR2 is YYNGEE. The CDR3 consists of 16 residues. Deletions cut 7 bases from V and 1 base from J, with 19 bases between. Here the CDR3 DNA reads TGTGCCAGCTCCCCCGGCGGGTTCGGGGGCACAGATACGCAGTATTTT. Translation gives CASSPGGFGGTDTQYF.

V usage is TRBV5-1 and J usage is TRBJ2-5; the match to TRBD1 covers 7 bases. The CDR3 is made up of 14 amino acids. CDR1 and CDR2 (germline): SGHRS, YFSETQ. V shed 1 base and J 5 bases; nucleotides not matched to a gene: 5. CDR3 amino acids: CASSLMTGSETQYF. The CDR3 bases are TGCGCCAGCAGCTTGATGACAGGGTCGGAGACCCAGTACTTC.

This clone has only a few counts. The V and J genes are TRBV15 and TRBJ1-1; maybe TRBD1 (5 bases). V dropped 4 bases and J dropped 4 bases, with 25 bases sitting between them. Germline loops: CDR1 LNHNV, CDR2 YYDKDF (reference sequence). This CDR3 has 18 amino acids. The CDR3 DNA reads TGTGCCACCAGCAAATACGGGCAGGGCGGGGGGAAGGTCACTGAAGCTTTCTTT. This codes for CATSKYGQGGGKVTEAFF.

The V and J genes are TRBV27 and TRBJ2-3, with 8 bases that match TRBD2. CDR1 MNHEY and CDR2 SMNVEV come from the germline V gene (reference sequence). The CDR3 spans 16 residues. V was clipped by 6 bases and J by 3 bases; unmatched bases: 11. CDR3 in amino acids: CASSLERERGTDTQYF. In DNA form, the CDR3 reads TGTGCCAGCAGCCTCGAGCGGGAGAGAGGTACAGATACGCAGTATTTT.